This TCR beta chain was sequenced for a study of T cell responses to AZD1222 COVID-19 vaccine (dated by TCRdb to the early 2020s). About the investigation overall: Because spike-specific TCR depth and breadth did not differ between the two schedules, AZD1222 recipients who got a second dose at roughly 4 weeks were pooled with those who got a second dose at roughly 12 weeks. A total of about 250 trial participants underwent TCR sequencing, of whom approximately 200 had received two doses of AZD1222 and some 25 had received two doses of the MenACWY control vaccine. Trial participants were enrolled by age into subgroups of 18-55, 56-69 and 70-plus years, and around 150, 29 and 61 TCR-sequenced participants, respectively, were included in these subgroups.

As for this clone: Its antigen specificity is not known. Base qualities are not recorded, but no much larger clone differs from it by a single base.

The CDR3 regions of human TCRbeta chains were analyzed by immunosequencing. The authors processed their data as follows. TCRs in the repertoires were compared against a reference library of SARS-CoV-2-specific TCRs that had been generated with the MIRA antigen-specificity platform. Breadth was defined as the fraction of unique TCRs that were SARS-CoV-2-associated. Depth was defined as the fraction of total T cells that were SARS-CoV-2-associated. Using the MIRA data, each spike-specific TCR was assigned both to the spike region to which the TCR was reactive and to a CD4 or CD8 class. Log10-transformed breadth and depth values were compared by one-way ANOVA with Sidak's multiple comparisons tests. Sourced from immuneACCESS, this table was stored by TCRdb with only in-frame sequences that have V and J called. A share of the clones is absent; for the studies checked, an unresolved V gene accounts for under half, and the remainder has no known explanation. That table is the source of V, J and clone size, and D and trimming were worked out from the DNA. In this sample the table shows 90,000 to 150,000 clones, roughly 88% of which occur a single time. Together, the top ten hold about 3.7% of the sample.

From the germline V gene (reference sequence), CDR1 is MNHEY and CDR2 is SMNVEV. V loses 4 bases, J loses 0 bases, and the germline ends lie 7 bases apart. The CDR3 goes from the cysteine to the phenylalanine over 15 residues. CDR3 DNA is the only sequence kept; it has 45 bases, read in frame from the first base. Overall results and qualifications from the work: Reportedly, close to half of the unique spike-specific TCRs recognized epitopes lying outside the regions that are mutated in the B.1.351 and B.1.1.7 variants. Most participants were white British and females outnumbered males, and the authors suggested that clonal diversity may have been underestimated. In the small 56-69-year group, the increase in depth fell short of significance, most likely because of low power. Because no samples from the day 14 peak response were available, repertoires could be characterized only after the peak T cell response. Conclusions about previously exposed vaccinees were limited because only 5 or 6 AZD1222 recipients were SARS-CoV-2 seropositive at baseline. After two AZD1222 doses, spike-specific TCR breadth and depth were significantly higher than at day 0 and than in MenACWY recipients. Vaccine-associated CD4 TCRs spanned the whole spike protein, with dominant responses in regions 160-218 and 743-854.

The time point tag for this specimen amounts to: baseline before first vaccination. Vaccinee samples were obtained from the UK trials COV001 and COV002, which included a single-blind randomized controlled phase 2/3 trial of AZD1222 (ChAdOx1 nCoV-19) in healthy adults. For TCRbeta chain sequencing, PBMC samples from trial participants were taken at day 0 and at day 28 after the second dose. This TCR derives from an adult in good health. The specimen comprised peripheral blood, sampled on day 0 of AZD1222 vaccination. The V gene is TRBV27 and the J gene is TRBJ1-6; the D gene lacks a confident call. The sequenced DNA: TGTGCCAGCAGTTATTCGAGCTCCTATAATTCACCCCTCCACTTT. Its coded protein is CASSYSSSYNSPLHF.